Listed below are T cell receptor beta chains from one sample, sequenced in a study of blood T cell repertoires in COVID-19. Clones were read by immunoSEQ multiplex PCR, and TCRdb kept only the in-frame ones, dropping some. The sample lists some 530,000 clones; less than 90% were seen once. The material sequenced was PBMCs or T cells enriched from blood (not recorded which). The receptors were sampled from a woman aged 55-75 years who had recovered from COVID-19. Both conserved end residues are part of each CDR3. A D gene is named only where the DNA matches it firmly. Clone size is shown for a subset of rows, as once, few, many or a class of expanded clone.

V	J	size	D	CDR3	DNA
TRBV27	TRBJ2-3	NA	TRBD2	CASSLGGRASTDTQYF	TGTGCCAGCAGTTTAGGGGGGAGGGCTAGCACAGATACGCAGTATTTT
TRBV6-5	TRBJ1-2	NA	NA	CASSYGQGLNYGYTF	TGTGCCAGCAGTTACGGCCAGGGACTTAACTATGGCTACACCTTC
TRBV4-1	TRBJ1-2	NA	NA	CASSQMSGAAYGYTF	TGCGCCAGCAGCCAGATGTCTGGGGCAGCCTATGGCTACACCTTC
TRBV7-9	TRBJ2-1	NA	NA	CASSPNTGSGKQFF	TGTGCCAGCAGCCCTAACACAGGATCAGGGAAGCAGTTCTTC
TRBV9	TRBJ1-2	NA	TRBD1	CASSARDRLYGYTF	TGTGCCAGCAGCGCACGGGACAGACTCTATGGCTACACCTTC
TRBV5-4	TRBJ2-3	NA	TRBD2	CASSPSGGRTDTQYF	TGTGCCAGCAGCCCGAGCGGGGGGCGCACAGATACGCAGTATTTT
TRBV15	TRBJ2-1	NA	TRBD2	CATSRAGGSYNEQFF	TGTGCCACCAGCAGAGCGGGGGGCTCCTACAATGAGCAGTTCTTC
TRBV7-2	TRBJ2-5	once	NA	CASSSLSGTQYF	TGTGCCAGCAGCTCCCTATCGGGGACCCAGTACTTC
TRBV4-2	TRBJ1-4	NA	NA	CASSQGGWEKLFF	TGTGCCAGCAGCCAAGGAGGTTGGGAAAAACTGTTTTTT
TRBV19	TRBJ1-3	NA	NA	CASSPTASGNTIYF	TGTGCCAGTAGCCCGACAGCCTCTGGAAACACCATATATTTT
TRBV5-1	TRBJ2-5	NA	TRBD2	CASSFGLGGEETQYF	TGCGCCAGCAGCTTCGGTCTGGGGGGGGAAGAGACCCAGTACTTC
TRBV10-3	TRBJ1-6	once	NA	CAPKGTPSSYNSPLHF	TGTGCCCCAAAAGGGACACCGAGCTCCTATAATTCACCCCTCCACTTT
TRBV27	TRBJ1-5	NA	TRBD1	CASRPTGYSNQPQHF	TGTGCCAGCAGGCCGACAGGGTATAGCAATCAGCCCCAGCATTTT
TRBV3-1/TRBV3-2	TRBJ2-3	NA	TRBD1	CASSNQGDADTQYF	TGTGCCAGCAGCAATCAGGGGGACGCAGATACGCAGTATTTT
TRBV29-1	TRBJ2-1	NA	TRBD1	CSVEGQGASEQFF	TGCAGCGTTGAAGGACAGGGGGCTAGTGAGCAGTTCTTC
TRBV28	TRBJ1-2	NA	TRBD1	CATPTVGGPNYGYTF	TGTGCCACCCCGACGGTAGGGGGCCCTAACTATGGCTACACCTTC
TRBV4-1	TRBJ2-1	NA	TRBD2	CASSQDRVGRASGGDYNEQFF	TGCGCCAGCAGCCAAGATAGAGTTGGAAGGGCTAGCGGGGGGGACTACAATGAGCAGTTCTTC
TRBV4-1	TRBJ2-6	NA	NA	CASSPPGYAGANVLTF	TGCGCCAGCAGCCCGCCGGGGTACGCTGGGGCCAACGTCCTGACTTTC
TRBV19	TRBJ1-3	NA	NA	CASSAGSDSGNTIYF	TGTGCCAGTAGTGCGGGCTCTGACTCTGGAAACACCATATATTTT
TRBV11-3	TRBJ1-1	NA	NA	CASSRGGWTEAFF	TGTGCCAGCAGCCGCGGAGGTTGGACTGAAGCTTTCTTT
TRBV24-1	TRBJ2-1	NA	NA	CATSDNPRGDEQFF	TGTGCCACCAGTGATAACCCCAGGGGCGATGAGCAGTTCTTC
TRBV6-4	TRBJ1-1	NA	NA	CASSGQSETEAFF	TGTGCCAGCAGTGGACAGTCCGAGACTGAAGCTTTCTTT
TRBV21-1	TRBJ2-2	NA	NA	CASTRREGNTGELFF	TGTGCCAGCACTAGGAGGGAAGGGAACACCGGGGAGCTGTTTTTT
TRBV2	TRBJ2-3	NA	TRBD2	CASSKGLAPTDTQYF	TGTGCCAGCAGTAAGGGACTAGCCCCCACAGATACGCAGTATTTT
TRBV9	TRBJ1-5	NA	NA	CASSPQGFRPQHF	TGTGCCAGCAGCCCTCAGGGGTTTAGGCCCCAGCATTTT